The 32 T cell receptor beta chains below all came from one sample that was sequenced in a study of cytomegalovirus exposure and HLA in healthy donors. The PCR had 60 Vbeta and 13 Jbeta primers. Sequenced by immunoSEQ multiplex PCR; TCRdb stores in-frame clones only, minus some. This table holds 100,000 to 150,000 clones, roughly four fifths found once. Material for sequencing was PBMCs. The receptors originated from a woman aged 45-65 years in good health and CMV-seropositive.

This sequence joins TRBV27 and TRBJ1-2; TRBD1 aligns across 9 bases. The CDR3 extends over 15 amino acids. Germline-derived CDR1 and CDR2 are MNHEY and SMNVEV (reference sequence). V trimming: 7 bases; J trimming: 6 bases; junction bases outside the gene matches: 12. The CDR3: CASKGVIDRGNGYTF. CDR3 DNA sequence: TGTGCCAGCAAGGGTGTGATCGACAGGGGGAATGGCTACACCTTC.

This clone was seen only a few times. The chain carries TRBV28 and TRBJ2-7, with TRBD1 matching 10 bases. V lost 2 bases and J lost 3; bases outside the gene matches: 1. The CDR3 is 14 amino acids. Germline V gene sequence: CDR1 MDHEN, CDR2 SYDVKM. CDR3 nucleotide sequence: TGTGCCAGCAGTTTAGGGACAGGGGTCTACGAGCAGTACTTC. It translates to CASSLGTGVYEQYF.

This clone appeared once. Other DNA sequences within the sample encode an identical CDR3. The CDR3 DNA follows: TGTGCTAGTGGTTTGGCAGGGGTAAATGAGCAGTTCTTC. Its translation is CASGLAGVNEQFF. V usage is TRBV12-5 and J usage is TRBJ2-1, with TRBD1 as a possible D gene (6 bases). Germline V lookup: CDR1 LGHNT, CDR2 FRNRAP. Trimming removed 1 base from V and 7 bases from J, with 8 bases in between. The CDR3 is 13 amino acids.

This chain links TRBV9 with TRBJ2-1; the D is unclear. The CDR3 has 14 amino acids. The germline V gene encodes CDR1 SGDLS and CDR2 YYNGEE. V was shortened by 0 bases and J by 2 bases, with 6 bases between the two germline ends. For the CDR3, the DNA is TGTGCCAGCAGCGTAGAAAGAGCCTACAATGAGCAGTTCTTC. Protein product: CASSVERAYNEQFF.

The chain's CDR3 is CASSTIQGGNSPLHF. For the CDR3, the DNA is TGCGCCAGCAGCACGATACAGGGGGGCAATTCACCCCTCCACTTT. The chain combines TRBV5-1 with TRBJ1-6; 8 bases match TRBD1. The germline V gene encodes CDR1 SGHRS and CDR2 YFSETQ. The CDR3 is made up of 15 amino acids. The ends lost 4 bases at V and 7 bases at J; junction bases unmatched: 7. Filled out from reference TRBV5-1 and TRBJ1-6, the complete variable domain reads KAGVTQTPRYLIKTRGQQVTLSCSPISGHRSVSWYQQTPGQGLQFLFEYFSETQRNKGNFPGRFSGRQFSNSRSEMNVSTLELGDSALYLCASSTIQGGNSPLHFGNGTRLTVT.

The chain recombines TRBV4-2 with TRBJ1-3; D not certain. CDR3 length: 17 residues. V was trimmed by 4 bases and J by 0 bases, leaving 16 bases between them. CDR1 is LGHNA, CDR2 YNFKEQ, per germline. The CDR3 sequence: CASSPTDGGRSGNTIYF. Written as DNA, the CDR3 is TGTGCCAGCAGCCCCACTGACGGAGGTCGCTCTGGAAACACCATATATTTT.

This chain links TRBV19 with TRBJ1-2; D gene ambiguous. Germline V gene data show CDR1 as LNHDA and CDR2 as SQIVND (reference sequence). Trimming cost V 7 bases and J 0 bases, with 12 bases left between them. CDR3 length: 14 amino acids. The CDR3 loop is CASNLDGANYGYTF. The CDR3 DNA reads as TGTGCCAGTAACCTCGACGGAGCTAACTATGGCTACACCTTC.

The chain is built from TRBV28 and TRBJ2-3; a possible D gene is TRBD1 (8 bases). Trimming removed 8 bases from V and 3 bases from J, with 15 bases in between. The CDR3 has 14 amino acids. Germline V gives CDR1 MDHEN, CDR2 SYDVKM. CDR3 amino acids: CASSDREGTDTQYF. The DNA of the CDR3 is TGTGCCAGCTCGGACAGGGAGGGAACAGATACGCAGTATTTT.

The rearrangement uses TRBV19 and TRBJ1-1; D gene unclear. CDR1 and CDR2 (germline): LNHDA, SQIVND (reference sequence). The CDR3 has 11 amino acids. V gave up 7 bases and J gave up 2 bases, with 5 bases separating them. CDR3 DNA sequence: TGTGCCAGTACAGGAAACACTGAAGCTTTCTTT. It encodes CASTGNTEAFF.

This chain joins TRBV25-1 and TRBJ1-2; possible D gene TRBD1, 5 bases. The V end was cut by 2 bases, the J end by 5 bases, with 12 bases between. The CDR3 is 14 amino acids. From germline, CDR1 is MGHDK and CDR2 SYGVNS. DNA of the CDR3: TGTGCCAGCAGTGAACGGGGGACCGTTTATGGCTACACCTTC. Its translation is CASSERGTVYGYTF.

The V and J genes are TRBV5-1 and TRBJ2-6; no reliable D call. Trimming shortened V by 2 bases and J by 0 bases, and 9 bases separated the two germline ends. There are 16 residues in the CDR3. From germline, CDR1 is SGHRS and CDR2 YFSETQ. The CDR3 spells CASSFDSRSGANVLTF. The CDR3 nucleotides read TGCGCCAGCAGCTTTGACTCCCGCTCTGGGGCCAACGTCCTGACTTTC.

V and J are TRBV5-1 and TRBJ2-5; TRBD2 matches 11 bases. Judging by the DNA end, TRBJ2-7 fits better; the J call may be wrong. This CDR3 spans 17 amino acids. Germline-derived CDR1 and CDR2 are SGHRS and YFSETQ. In nucleotides, the CDR3 is TGCGCCAGCAGCTTGGGGGGTATAGCGGGAGGGATCTACGAGCAGTACTTC. This translates into CASSLGGIAGGIYEQYF.

This chain joins TRBV10-3 and TRBJ1-3; a possible D gene is TRBD1 (5 bases). Trimming stripped 0 bases from V and 1 base from J, with 7 bases between. CDR3 length: 15 residues. Looked up from germline, CDR1 is ENHRY and CDR2 is SYGVKD. The CDR3 spells CAISESGGSGNTIYF. CDR3 coding DNA: TGTGCCATCAGTGAGTCGGGGGGGTCTGGAAACACCATATATTTT.

The chain carries TRBV19 and TRBJ1-2, with D perhaps TRBD1 (6 bases). Germline CDR1 LNHDA, CDR2 SQIVND (reference sequence). Between the trimmed V and J ends, which lost 4 bases and 7 bases, there was a span of 10 bases. This CDR3 has 12 amino acids. The CDR3 nucleotides are TGTGCCAGTAGTACGCCAGGGGCTGGCTACACCTTC. It encodes CASSTPGAGYTF.

This clone has more than one count but fewer than ten. V is TRBV5-4 and J is TRBJ1-6; D is perhaps TRBD1 (5 bases). Germline V gene lookup returns CDR1 SGHNT and CDR2 YYREEE (reference sequence). Trimming stripped 0 bases from V and 7 bases from J, with 14 bases between. The CDR3 sequence is 16 residues long. The CDR3 protein is CASSLAGGTTNSPLHF. The CDR3 nucleotides read TGTGCCAGCAGCTTGGCCGGAGGGACTACAAATTCACCCCTCCACTTT.

The rearrangement links TRBV6-1 to TRBJ1-2, with D possibly matching TRBD1 (5 bases). The V end was cut by 2 bases, the J end by 0 bases, with 10 bases between. Germline loops: CDR1 MNHNS, CDR2 SASEGT. CDR3 size: 15 residues. CDR3 bases: TGTGCCAGCAGTGAATTGTCAGGGTCTAACTATGGCTACACCTTC. It codes for CASSELSGSNYGYTF.

CDR3: CASSVEGLAGIRDTQYF. CDR3 coding DNA: TGTGCCAGCAGCGTAGAAGGGCTAGCGGGAATTAGAGATACGCAGTATTTT. V is TRBV9 and J is TRBJ2-3; 9 positions match TRBD2. From germline, CDR1 is SGDLS and CDR2 YYNGEE. CDR3 length equals 17 residues. V trimming: 0 bases; J trimming: 5 bases; junction bases outside the gene matches: 10. The entire variable domain, with the rest obtained from reference TRBV9 and TRBJ2-3, is as follows: DSGVTQTPKHLITATGQRVTLRCSPRSGDLSVYWYQQSLDQGLQFLIQYYNGEERAKGNILERFSAQQFPDLHSELNLSSLELGDSALYFCASSVEGLAGIRDTQYFGPGTRLTVL.

This clone occurred a few times. The chain is built from TRBV7-2 and TRBJ1-1; TRBD1 aligns across 10 bases. The CDR3 has 15 residues. Germline-derived CDR1 and CDR2 are SGHTA and FQGNSA. With V trimmed by 0 bases and J by 5 bases, 3 bases remained unmatched. The CDR3 reads CASSLAGQGGTEAFF. CDR3 bases: TGTGCCAGCAGCTTAGCTGGACAGGGGGGGACTGAAGCTTTCTTT.

J is TRBJ2-7 and V is TRBV13, with D perhaps matching TRBD1 (6 bases). The V end lost 2 bases, the J end lost 2 bases, and 10 bases lay between the germline ends. CDR3 size: 14 residues. Germline V gene sequence: CDR1 PRHDT, CDR2 FYEKMQ (reference sequence). This CDR3 is CASSLTGWTYEQYF. The DNA for the CDR3 is TGTGCCAGCAGCTTAACAGGGTGGACCTACGAGCAGTACTTC.

The CDR3 sequence is CASSLTAGDTYNEQFF. CDR3 nucleotides: TGTGCCAGCAGCTTAACGGCGGGAGACACGTACAATGAGCAGTTCTTC. This chain links TRBV7-3 with TRBJ2-1; 7 bases align to TRBD2. The CDR3 totals 16 residues. In germline, CDR1 is SGHTA, CDR2 FQGTGA. V shed 0 bases and J 4 bases; nucleotides not matched to a gene: 6.

This sequence joins TRBV5-6 and TRBJ2-3; 8 bases agree with TRBD2. J was trimmed by 6 bases and V by 2 bases; bases with no gene match: 5. The CDR3 contains 14 residues. Germline V gene data show CDR1 as SGHDT and CDR2 as YYEEEE. The CDR3 DNA is TGTGCCAGCAGCTTCCGACTAGCGATGGATACGCAGTATTTT. This gives the protein CASSFRLAMDTQYF.

V and J are TRBV19 and TRBJ2-3; a possible D gene is TRBD2 (8 bases). Germline CDR1 LNHDA, CDR2 SQIVND (reference sequence). The CDR3 length is 16 residues. V shed 8 bases and J shed 2 bases, with 20 bases lying between them. The CDR3 DNA is TGTGCCAGTGGAGGGACAGCGGGAGTTTTCACAGATACGCAGTATTTT. This translates into CASGGTAGVFTDTQYF.

The chain couples TRBV6-1 to TRBJ2-5; TRBD2 is a possible D gene (5 bases). The DNA end is a closer match to TRBJ2-7, so the J assignment may be wrong. The CDR3 is 13 amino acids. Per the germline V gene, CDR1 is MNHNS and CDR2 is SASEGT. As DNA, the CDR3 is TGTGCCAGCACACCGGGAAACTCCTACGAGCAGTACTTC. This translates into CASTPGNSYEQYF.

The V call is TRBV28, the J call TRBJ2-1; possible D gene TRBD2, 6 bases. The CDR3 runs 14 residues. The V and J ends lost 7 bases and 0 bases respectively, with 10 bases between them. The germline CDR1 and CDR2 sequences are MDHEN and SYDVKM. The DNA of the CDR3 is TGTGCCAGCATGGGAGCGGGCTCCTACAATGAGCAGTTCTTC. This gives the protein CASMGAGSYNEQFF.

The chain is built from TRBV12-5 and TRBJ2-4, with 7 bases identical to TRBD1. This CDR3 comprises 13 residues. The V segment lost 7 bases and the J segment 5 bases; nucleotides outside the gene matches: 5. From germline, CDR1 is LGHNT and CDR2 FRNRAP. The CDR3 region is CASAPGTENIQYF. The CDR3 nucleotides are TGTGCTAGTGCCCCCGGGACAGAAAACATTCAGTACTTC. Drawing the rest from reference TRBV12-5 and TRBJ2-4, the complete variable domain is DARVTQTPRHKVTEMGQEVTMRCQPILGHNTVFWYRQTMMQGLELLAYFRNRAPLDDSGMPKDRFSAEMPDATLATLKIQPSEPRDSAVYFCASAPGTENIQYFGAGTRLSVL.

The V and J genes are TRBV10-3 and TRBJ1-1; D remains unclear. Germline V gives CDR1 ENHRY, CDR2 SYGVKD. The CDR3 is 14 residues long. Deletions cut 0 bases from V and 1 base from J, with 6 bases between. The CDR3, as DNA: TGTGCCATCAGTGAGTCGGCAGGGAACACTGAAGCTTTCTTT. Translation gives CAISESAGNTEAFF.

The rearrangement links TRBV28 to TRBJ1-6; D gene unclear. V gave up 5 bases and J gave up 8 bases, with 10 bases separating them. The CDR3 covers 13 residues. CDR1 MDHEN and CDR2 SYDVKM come from the germline V gene. The DNA for the CDR3 is TGTGCCAGCAGTCCTAGGCCCCATTCACCCCTCCACTTT. Translating it yields CASSPRPHSPLHF.

V usage is TRBV6-5 and J usage is TRBJ2-7; 11 bases are shared with TRBD2. This CDR3 is built from 15 residues. The V segment lost 6 bases and the J segment 0 bases; nucleotides outside the gene matches: 4. Looked up from germline, CDR1 is MNHEY and CDR2 is SVGAGI. CDR3 in amino acids: CASSRLAGSSYEQYF. The DNA for the CDR3 is TGTGCCAGCAGCCGACTAGCGGGATCCTCCTACGAGCAGTACTTC.

This chain connects TRBV30 to TRBJ2-5, with 7 bases fitting TRBD1. After removal of 2 bases from V and 1 base from J, the junction contained 7 bases not matched to a gene. The CDR3 is 15 amino acids. Germline lookup yields CDR1 GTSNPN and CDR2 SVGIG (reference sequence). This CDR3 is CAWSLSWTGQETQYF. The CDR3, as DNA: TGTGCCTGGAGTCTTAGCTGGACAGGCCAAGAGACCCAGTACTTC.

The chain links TRBV27 to TRBJ2-7; 10 nucleotides line up with TRBD1. V was clipped by 6 bases and J by 6 bases; unmatched bases: 14. This CDR3 has 16 amino acids. The germline CDR1 and CDR2 sequences are MNHEY and SMNVEV (reference sequence). The CDR3 loop is CASRSVGQGSVGEQYF. CDR3 coding DNA: TGTGCCAGCAGGTCGGTGGGACAGGGGAGTGTTGGCGAGCAGTACTTC.

The chain has TRBV27 and TRBJ1-1, with D perhaps matching TRBD1 (5 bases). Trimming shortened V by 4 bases and J by 10 bases, and 13 bases separated the two germline ends. This CDR3 has 12 residues. Germline V gene lookup returns CDR1 MNHEY and CDR2 SMNVEV (reference sequence). This CDR3 reads CASSSVRTRAFF. The CDR3 nucleotides are TGTGCCAGCAGTTCAGTTCGGACAAGAGCTTTCTTT.

The gene calls are TRBV7-6 and TRBJ2-1, with 9 bases aligning to TRBD2. The CDR3 has 15 amino acids. V lost 0 bases to trimming and J lost 9 bases; unmatched junction nucleotides: 6. The germline gives CDR1 SGHVS, CDR2 FNYEAQ. Here the CDR3 reads CASSLASGGPGEQFF. DNA of the CDR3: TGTGCCAGCAGCTTAGCTAGCGGGGGCCCGGGTGAGCAGTTCTTC.